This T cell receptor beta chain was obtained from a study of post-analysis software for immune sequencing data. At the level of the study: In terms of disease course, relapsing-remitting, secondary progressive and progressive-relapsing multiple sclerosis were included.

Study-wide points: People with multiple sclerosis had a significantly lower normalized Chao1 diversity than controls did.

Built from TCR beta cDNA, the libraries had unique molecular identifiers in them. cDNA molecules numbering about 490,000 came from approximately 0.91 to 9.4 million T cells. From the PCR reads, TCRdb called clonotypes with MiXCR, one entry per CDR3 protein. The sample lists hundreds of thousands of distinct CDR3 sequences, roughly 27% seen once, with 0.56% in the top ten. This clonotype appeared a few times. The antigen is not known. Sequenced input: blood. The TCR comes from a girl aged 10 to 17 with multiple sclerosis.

CDR3 sequence (DNA): TGCGCCAGCAGCCAAGGGCGGGAGAGTATCTACGAGCAGTACTTC. This sequence encodes CASSQGRESIYEQYF. The chain has TRBV4-3 and TRBJ2-7; 7 nucleotides match TRBD2. The germline CDR1 and CDR2 sequences are LGHNA and YSLEER. Trimming removed 1 base from V and 3 bases from J; junction bases left unmatched: 6. The CDR3 has 15 amino acids.